This passage covers 7 T cell receptor beta chains from one sample sequenced in a study of patients and donors after allogeneic stem cell transplantation. One entry per CDR3 protein, called by TCRdb with MiXCR from the RT-PCR reads. The sample holds about 24,000 distinct CDR3 sequences, under 30% seen once. Source material: blood, either unsorted or a sorted T cell fraction (not recorded which). All receptors derive from a human donor who was either an allogeneic HSCT recipient or a stem cell or donor lymphocyte infusion donor (not recorded which). It is not recorded whose cells these are; they may come from a transplant donor.

This clonotype was observed a handful of times. The chain is built from TRBV12-3 or TRBV12-4 and TRBJ1-4, with unresolved D. This CDR3 region has 11 residues. With 2 bases removed from V and 10 bases from J, the gap between germline ends came to 5 bases. CDR3 bases: TGTGCCAGCAGTTTAATGGGAAAACTGTTTTTT. Translation: CASSLMGKLFF.

Concerning this clonotype itself: Its ends do not fully match the called genes, so a read error is possible. J is TRBJ2-1 and V is TRBV4-3; no reliable D call. Germline-derived CDR1 and CDR2 are LGHNA and YSLEER. The length of the CDR3 is 18 residues. This chain's CDR3 is CACSQDVGPTNSYNEQFF. In nucleotides, the CDR3 is TGCGCCTGCAGCCAAGATGTCGGACCTACCAACTCCTACAATGAGCAGTTCTTC.

The chain links TRBV2 to TRBJ1-5; 8 nucleotides align to TRBD1. The CDR3 totals 16 residues. Germline CDR1 reads SNHLY; CDR2 reads FYNNEI. V was clipped by 8 bases and J by 0 bases; unmatched bases: 9. This CDR3 is CASGRGRRYSNQPQHF. In nucleotides, the CDR3 is TGTGCCAGCGGCAGGGGGCGCCGGTATAGCAATCAGCCCCAGCATTTT.

This clonotype was picked up many times. V is TRBV11-2 and J is TRBJ1-6; 8 bases are a match to TRBD1. J was trimmed by 7 bases and V by 3 bases; bases with no gene match: 5. Germline assignment: CDR1 SGHAT and CDR2 FQNNGV. This CDR3 is built from 15 residues. CDR3 in DNA: TGTGCCAGCAGCTTTCAGGGGGCCTGGAATTCACCCCTCCACTTT. Residues: CASSFQGAWNSPLHF.

This sequence joins TRBV10-3 and TRBJ1-1; D unresolved. The length of the CDR3 is 13 residues. Germline V lookup: CDR1 ENHRY, CDR2 SYGVKD. V was pared by 7 bases and J by 4 bases, with 13 bases between. CDR3 nucleotide sequence: TGTGCCATCAACACAGAGCGGCGCACTGAAGCTTTCTTT. Its protein product is CAINTERRTEAFF.

This clonotype was found a few times. The chain combines TRBV7-9 with TRBJ2-7; possible D gene TRBD1, 7 bases. In germline, CDR1 is SEHNR, CDR2 FQNEAQ (reference sequence). CDR3 length: 15 amino acids. V lost 5 bases to trimming and J lost 0 bases, with 14 bases between them. The CDR3 bases are TGTGCCAGCAGCCGACAGGGACTCAGCTCCTACGAGCAGTACTTC. Translating it yields CASSRQGLSSYEQYF. Filled out from reference TRBV7-9 and TRBJ2-7, the complete variable domain reads DTGVSQNPRHKITKRGQNVTFRCDPISEHNRLYWYRQTLGQGPEFLTYFQNEAQLEKSRLLSDRFSAERPKGSFSTLEIQRTEQGDSAMYLCASSRQGLSSYEQYFGPGTRLTVT.

This clonotype was counted only a few times. V is TRBV12-3 or TRBV12-4 and J is TRBJ1-2; D remains unclear. Trimming stripped 3 bases from V and 14 bases from J, with 16 bases between. The CDR3 consists of 12 residues. CDR3 DNA sequence: TGTGCCAGCAGTTTTGCTGACACGCGGCTAACCTTC. Protein sequence: CASSFADTRLTF.